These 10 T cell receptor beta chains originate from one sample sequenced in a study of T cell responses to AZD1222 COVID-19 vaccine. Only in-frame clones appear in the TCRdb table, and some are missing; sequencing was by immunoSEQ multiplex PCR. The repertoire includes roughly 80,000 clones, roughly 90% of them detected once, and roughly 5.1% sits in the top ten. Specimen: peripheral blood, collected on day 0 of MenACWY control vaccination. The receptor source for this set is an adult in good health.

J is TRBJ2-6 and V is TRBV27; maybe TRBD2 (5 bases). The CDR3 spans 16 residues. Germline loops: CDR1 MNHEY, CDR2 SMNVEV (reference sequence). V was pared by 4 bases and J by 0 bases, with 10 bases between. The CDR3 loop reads CASSSGLNSGANVLTF. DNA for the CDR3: TGTGCCAGCAGTTCCGGACTGAACTCTGGGGCCAACGTCCTGACTTTC.

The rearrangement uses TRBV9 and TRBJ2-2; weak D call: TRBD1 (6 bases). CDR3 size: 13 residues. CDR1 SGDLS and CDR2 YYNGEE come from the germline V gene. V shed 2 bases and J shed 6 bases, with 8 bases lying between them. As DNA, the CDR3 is TGTGCCAGCAGCGTCAGGGGTGCCGGGGAGCTGTTTTTT. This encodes CASSVRGAGELFF.

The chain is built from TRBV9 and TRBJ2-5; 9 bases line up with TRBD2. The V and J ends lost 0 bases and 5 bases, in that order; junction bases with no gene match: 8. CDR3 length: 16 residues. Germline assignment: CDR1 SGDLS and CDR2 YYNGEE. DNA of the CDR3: TGTGCCAGCAGCGTAGGGGTAGCGGGAGTCGGGGAGACCCAGTACTTC. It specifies CASSVGVAGVGETQYF.

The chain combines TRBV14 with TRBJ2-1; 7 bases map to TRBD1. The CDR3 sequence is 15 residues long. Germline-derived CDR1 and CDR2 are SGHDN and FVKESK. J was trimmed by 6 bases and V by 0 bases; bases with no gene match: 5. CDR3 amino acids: CASSQDLDRANEQFF. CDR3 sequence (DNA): TGTGCCAGCAGCCAAGATTTAGACAGGGCCAATGAGCAGTTCTTC. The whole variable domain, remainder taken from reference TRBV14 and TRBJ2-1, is EAGVTQFPSHSVIEKGQTVTLRCDPISGHDNLYWYRRVMGKEIKFLLHFVKESKQDESGMPNNRFLAERTGGTYSTLKVQPAELEDSGVYFCASSQDLDRANEQFFGPGTRLTVL.

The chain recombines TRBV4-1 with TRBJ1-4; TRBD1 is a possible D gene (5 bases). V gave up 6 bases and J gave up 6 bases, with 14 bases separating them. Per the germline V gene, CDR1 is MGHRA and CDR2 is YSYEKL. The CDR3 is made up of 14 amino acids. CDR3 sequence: CASRSGGVDEKLFF. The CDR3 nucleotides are TGCGCCAGCAGGTCGGGGGGTGTGGATGAAAAACTGTTTTTT.

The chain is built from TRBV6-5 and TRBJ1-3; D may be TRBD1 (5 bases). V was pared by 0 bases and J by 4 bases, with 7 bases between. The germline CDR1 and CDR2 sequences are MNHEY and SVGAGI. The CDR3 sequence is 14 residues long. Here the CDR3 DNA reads TGTGCCAGCAGTTACTCAGGGGCCGGAAACACCATATATTTT. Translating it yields CASSYSGAGNTIYF.

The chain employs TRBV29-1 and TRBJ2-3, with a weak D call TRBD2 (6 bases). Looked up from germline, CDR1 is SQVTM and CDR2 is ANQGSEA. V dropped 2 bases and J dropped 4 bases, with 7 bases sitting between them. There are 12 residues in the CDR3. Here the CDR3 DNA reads TGCAGCGTTGAACCGGGAGCAGATACGCAGTATTTT. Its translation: CSVEPGADTQYF.

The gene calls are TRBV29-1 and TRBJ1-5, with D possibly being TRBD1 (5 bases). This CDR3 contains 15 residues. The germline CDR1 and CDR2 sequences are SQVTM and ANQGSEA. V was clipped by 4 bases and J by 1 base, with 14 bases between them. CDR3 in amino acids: CSVGDGGRSNQPQHF. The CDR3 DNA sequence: TGCAGCGTTGGGGATGGGGGAAGGAGCAATCAGCCCCAGCATTTT.

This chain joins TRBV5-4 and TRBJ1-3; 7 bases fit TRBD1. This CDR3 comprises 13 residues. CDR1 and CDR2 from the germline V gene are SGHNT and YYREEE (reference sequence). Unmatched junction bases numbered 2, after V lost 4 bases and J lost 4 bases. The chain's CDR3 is CASSQGQGNTIYF. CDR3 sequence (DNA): TGTGCCAGCAGCCAGGGACAGGGAAACACCATATATTTT.

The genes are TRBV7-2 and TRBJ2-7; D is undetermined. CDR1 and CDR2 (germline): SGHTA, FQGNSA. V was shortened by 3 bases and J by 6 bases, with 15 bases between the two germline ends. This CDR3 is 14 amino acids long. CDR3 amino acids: CASSLSGFIIEQYF. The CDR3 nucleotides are TGTGCCAGCAGCTTGTCGGGTTTCATTATCGAGCAGTACTTC.